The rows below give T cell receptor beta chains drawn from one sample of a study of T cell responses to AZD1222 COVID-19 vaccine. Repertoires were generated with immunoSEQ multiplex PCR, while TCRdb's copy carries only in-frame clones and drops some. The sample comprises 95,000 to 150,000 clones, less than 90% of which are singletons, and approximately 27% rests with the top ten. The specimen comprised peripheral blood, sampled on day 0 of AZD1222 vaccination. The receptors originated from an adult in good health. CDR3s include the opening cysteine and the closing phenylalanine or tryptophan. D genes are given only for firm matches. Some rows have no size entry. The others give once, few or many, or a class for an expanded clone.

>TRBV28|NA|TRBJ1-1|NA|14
TGTGCCAGCAGTCCGGGGCCCCGAGGGACTGAAGCTTTCTTT
CASSPGPRGTEAFF
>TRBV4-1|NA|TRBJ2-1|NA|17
TGCGCCAGCAGCCAAGATAGGGGCGATTTCTCCTACAATGAGCAGTTCTTC
CASSQDRGDFSYNEQFF
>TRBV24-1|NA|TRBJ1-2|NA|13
TGTGCCACCAGCCAGCAGGGGTTTAGTGGCTACACCTTC
CATSQQGFSGYTF
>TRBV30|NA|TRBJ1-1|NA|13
TGTGCCTGGAGTGAAGGACGGCGACGTGAGGCTTTCTTT
CAWSEGRRREAFF
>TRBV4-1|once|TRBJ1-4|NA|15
TGCGCCAGCAGGGCACTAGGGACGCCAACCGAAAAACTGTTTTTT
CASRALGTPTEKLFF
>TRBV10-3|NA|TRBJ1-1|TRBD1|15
TGTGCCATCAGTGGGGGAACAGGGGTAAACACTGAAGCTTTCTTT
CAISGGTGVNTEAFF
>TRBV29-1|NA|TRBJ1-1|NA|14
TGCAGCGCCCACTCCCCGGGGGGAGCCGTTGAAGCTTTCTTT
CSAHSPGGAVEAFF
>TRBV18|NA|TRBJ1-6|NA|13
TGTGCCAGCTCACCAGAAACTAATTCACCCCTCCACTTT
CASSPETNSPLHF
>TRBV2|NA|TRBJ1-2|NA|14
TGTGCCAGCAACGCGGACCGTGGTACCTATGGCTACACCTTC
CASNADRGTYGYTF
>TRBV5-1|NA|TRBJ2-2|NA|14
TGCGCCAGCAGCTTGGAGGGAGAAGCCGGGGAGCTGTTTTTT
CASSLEGEAGELFF
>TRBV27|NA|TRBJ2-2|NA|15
TGTGCCAGCAGTTTAAGGCCAGGGAGCACCGGGGAGCTGTTTTTT
CASSLRPGSTGELFF
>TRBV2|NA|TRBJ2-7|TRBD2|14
TGTGCCAGCAGTGAGGGGGGGTCCCGCTACGAGCAGTACTTC
CASSEGGSRYEQYF
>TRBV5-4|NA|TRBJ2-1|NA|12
TGTGCCAGCAGCTTGGACGGGTTTGAGCAGTTCTTC
CASSLDGFEQFF
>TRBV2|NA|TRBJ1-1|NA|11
TGTGCCACGAGGCTGAACACTGAAGCTTTCTTT
CATRLNTEAFF
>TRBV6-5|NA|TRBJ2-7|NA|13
TGTGCCAGCAGCCCACAACTAGCCTACGAGCAGTACTTC
CASSPQLAYEQYF
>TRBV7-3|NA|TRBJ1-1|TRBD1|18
TGTGCCAGCAGCTTAGATATCTCCCGGGACAGGGGGGACACTGAAGCTTTCTTT
CASSLDISRDRGDTEAFF
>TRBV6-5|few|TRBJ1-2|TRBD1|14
TGTGCCAGCAGTTCCGACAGGGAGGCCTATGGCTACACCTTC
CASSSDREAYGYTF
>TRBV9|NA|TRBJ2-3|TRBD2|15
TGTGCCAGCAGCCCCGGCGGGGGGGTTTTTGATACGCAGTATTTT
CASSPGGGVFDTQYF
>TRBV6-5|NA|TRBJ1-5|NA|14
TGTGCCACCCTCCTCGAAGGGGCGATCCAGCCCCAGCATTTT
CATLLEGAIQPQHF
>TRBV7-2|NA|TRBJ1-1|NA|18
TGTGCCAGCAGCTTAATGGGTCCCCCAGGGACGCGGAACACTGAAGCTTTCTTT
CASSLMGPPGTRNTEAFF
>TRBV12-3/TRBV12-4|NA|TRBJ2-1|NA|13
TGTGCCAGCAGCCAACTTAGCGGAACTGAGCAGTTCTTC
CASSQLSGTEQFF
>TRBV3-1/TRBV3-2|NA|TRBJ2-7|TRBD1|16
TGTGCCAGCAGCCACTCGGGACAGGGGGCCGGCTACGAGCAGTACTTC
CASSHSGQGAGYEQYF